This T cell receptor beta chain was observed in a study of cytomegalovirus exposure and HLA in healthy donors. About the study: From about 200 million T cells, an earlier analysis saw approximately 110 million unique TCR beta sequences. Study-wide results and caveats: Trimming of TCR beta V- and J-genes showed a link, identified in a later analysis, to a missense DCLRE1C variant. CMV serostatus was the sole immune exposure information available.

Researchers ran the PCR with 60 Vbeta and 13 Jbeta primers. TCRdb keeps only in-frame clones here, not all; method: immunoSEQ multiplex PCR. This sample's table reports some 48,000 clones. In nominal health when sampled, donors likely had unrecorded immune exposures nonetheless. Trimming stripped 2 bases from V and 3 bases from J, with 8 bases between. Germline assignment: CDR1 MDHEN and CDR2 SYDVKM. The CDR3 has 14 amino acids. Of note for this clone: The antigen is unknown.

The sequence was collected from a man between 35 and 55 years old in good health and CMV-seropositive. The rearrangement joins TRBV28 to TRBJ2-1; D perhaps matches TRBD2 (6 bases). Material for sequencing was PBMCs. Here the CDR3 DNA reads TGTGCCAGCAGTTTAGACGGGGGCTACAATGAGCAGTTCTTC. It encodes CASSLDGGYNEQFF.